The rows below give T cell receptor beta chains drawn from one sample of a study of shared clonotypes between healthy human individuals. The data were produced by immunoSEQ multiplex PCR, yet TCRdb's version contains in-frame clones alone and is incomplete. The sample has over a million clones, approximately 78% seen once. The specimen was memory CD4+ T cells from PBMCs. All receptors derive from a man aged 18-30 years in good health. Some clones in this sample may be carry-over from other donors' samples. CDR3s include the opening cysteine and the closing phenylalanine or tryptophan. The D gene is left open where the match is weak. Expanded clones get a size class; other rows say once, few or many, or leave the size out.

v_gene,d_gene,abundance,j_gene,CDR3aa,CDR3nt
TRBV5-4,-,-,TRBJ1-2,CASSFVLDSNYGYTF,TGTGCCAGCAGCTTTGTTTTGGACTCTAACTATGGCTACACCTTC
TRBV28,TRBD2,-,TRBJ2-1,CASRSDTSGSSYNEQFF,TGTGCCAGCAGGTCCGACACTAGCGGGAGCTCCTACAATGAGCAGTTCTTC
TRBV14,-,few,TRBJ1-2,CASSQDPLYGYTF,TGTGCCAGCAGCCAAGATCCCCTCTATGGCTACACCTTC
TRBV4-3,-,-,TRBJ1-2,CASSQVRAGLYGYTF,TGCGCCAGCAGCCAAGTGAGGGCGGGCCTGTATGGCTACACCTTC
TRBV29-1,TRBD1,-,TRBJ2-7,CSVIRDRPLIGVEQYF,TGCAGCGTCATCCGGGACAGACCCCTTATAGGAGTCGAGCAGTACTTC
TRBV28,-,few,TRBJ1-1,CASSLRQVGEAFF,TGTGCCAGCAGTTTACGGCAGGTTGGTGAAGCTTTCTTT
TRBV18,-,-,TRBJ2-7,CASSPRNQGEQYF,TGTGCCAGCTCACCAAGGAACCAAGGCGAGCAGTACTTC
TRBV11-2,TRBD2,few,TRBJ2-7,CASGTGRAYEQYF,TGTGCCAGCGGGACCGGGAGGGCATACGAGCAGTACTTC
TRBV5-1,TRBD1,few,TRBJ1-1,CASTLQTGALNTEAFF,TGCGCCAGCACCCTACAGACAGGGGCTCTGAACACTGAAGCTTTCTTT
TRBV4-2,TRBD2,few,TRBJ2-1,CASSQVSGRAYNEQFF,TGTGCCAGCAGCCAAGTGAGCGGGAGGGCCTACAATGAGCAGTTCTTC
TRBV29-1,-,-,TRBJ1-2,CSVRTALNYGYTF,TGCAGCGTTCGGACAGCGTTAAACTATGGCTACACCTTC
TRBV30,TRBD2,-,TRBJ2-5,CACRYGRAPFPGLAGSVVAQYF,TGTGCCTGCCGTTATGGCCGGGCCCCCTTTCCGGGACTAGCGGGGTCTGTGGTGGCACAGTACTTC
TRBV5-6,-,-,TRBJ1-1,CASSSTTGEAFF,TGTGCCAGCAGTTCGACGACAGGAGAAGCTTTCTTT
TRBV28,TRBD2,few,TRBJ2-7,CASSLGGPTRQYF,TGTGCCAGCAGTTTGGGAGGGCCTACGAGGCAGTACTTC
TRBV29-1,TRBD1,-,TRBJ1-1,CSAAGTGDNTEAFF,TGCAGCGCCGCCGGGACAGGGGATAACACTGAAGCTTTCTTT
TRBV7-2,TRBD1,-,TRBJ1-2,CASSLQGGRGYTF,TGTGCCAGCAGCCTCCAGGGGGGCCGGGGTTACACCTTC
TRBV7-9,-,-,TRBJ2-3,CASSWAEGPADTQYF,TGTGCCAGCAGCTGGGCCGAGGGCCCCGCGGATACGCAGTATTTT
TRBV2,-,-,TRBJ1-5,CASSYGRYSNQPQHF,TGTGCCAGCAGTTACGGACGGTATAGCAATCAGCCCCAGCATTTT
TRBV29-1,TRBD2,-,TRBJ2-3,CSVSTSGGRTDTQYF,TGCAGCGTTTCGACTAGCGGGGGCCGCACAGATACGCAGTATTTT
TRBV18,-,-,TRBJ2-3,CASSPGGVGADTQYF,TGTGCCAGCTCACCAGGGGGTGTTGGCGCAGATACGCAGTATTTT
TRBV2,-,-,TRBJ2-7,CASSEWDTYEQYF,TGTGCCAGCAGTGAATGGGACACATACGAGCAGTACTTC
TRBV7-9,TRBD2,-,TRBJ2-7,CASSLVASGAYEQYF,TGTGCCAGCAGCTTAGTGGCTAGCGGAGCCTACGAGCAGTACTTC
TRBV9,TRBD2,-,TRBJ2-7,CASSASSGVDEQYF,TGTGCCAGCAGCGCCTCTAGCGGGGTCGACGAGCAGTACTTC
TRBV2,-,-,TRBJ2-5,CASIGIRRIQETQYF,TGTGCCAGCATCGGCATTCGGCGCATACAAGAGACCCAGTACTTC
TRBV28,TRBD1,-,TRBJ1-5,CGVAFLGQGGQPQHF,TGCGGAGTAGCGTTTTTAGGACAGGGGGGTCAGCCCCAGCATTTT
TRBV5-5,TRBD1,-,TRBJ1-2,CASSLAPQGANYGYTF,TGTGCCAGCAGCTTGGCACCACAGGGGGCTAACTATGGCTACACCTTC
TRBV28,-,-,TRBJ1-5,CASALGDQPQHF,TGTGCCAGCGCCTTGGGGGATCAGCCCCAGCATTTT
TRBV18,TRBD2,-,TRBJ2-1,CASSPYRTSGSTLYNEQFF,TGTGCCAGCTCACCCTATCGGACTAGCGGGAGTACCCTCTACAATGAGCAGTTCTTC
TRBV4-3,TRBD1,-,TRBJ2-7,CASSQDFGQGFYEQYF,TGCGCCAGCAGCCAAGATTTCGGACAGGGCTTCTACGAGCAGTACTTC
TRBV30,-,-,TRBJ2-7,CAWSRGHSYEQYF,TGTGCCTGGAGTCGGGGGCACTCCTACGAGCAGTACTTC
TRBV4-1,TRBD2,many,TRBJ2-1,CASSMEVLAGSYGEQFF,TGCGCCAGCAGCATGGAAGTCCTAGCGGGGTCCTACGGTGAGCAGTTCTTC
TRBV30,TRBD1,-,TRBJ1-2,CAFSQGDYGYTF,TGTGCCTTTTCACAGGGGGACTATGGCTACACCTTC
TRBV30,-,-,TRBJ2-1,CAWSVRPSGPRGTGEQFF,TGTGCCTGGAGTGTAAGGCCGAGCGGGCCAAGGGGGACCGGTGAGCAGTTCTTC
TRBV7-9,-,-,TRBJ2-3,CASSLGSWMGDTQYF,TGTGCCAGCAGCTTAGGAAGTTGGATGGGGGATACGCAGTATTTT
TRBV19,-,-,TRBJ2-4,CASSQGRMRAAVAKNIQYF,TGTGCCAGTTCCCAGGGCAGAATGAGGGCTGCGGTGGCCAAAAACATTCAGTACTTC
TRBV7-2,TRBD2,once,TRBJ2-7,CASSLARTSGLDEQYF,TGTGCCAGCAGCTTAGCGAGGACTAGCGGGCTCGACGAGCAGTACTTC
TRBV7-3,TRBD2,-,TRBJ2-2,CASSSGLAETTGELFF,TGTGCCAGCAGCTCGGGACTAGCGGAGACCACCGGGGAGCTGTTTTTT
TRBV19,TRBD1,once,TRBJ2-6,CATRGRTGLPQGANVLTF,TGTGCCACCCGAGGTCGGACAGGTCTACCCCAGGGGGCCAACGTCCTGACTTTC
TRBV28,TRBD1,-,TRBJ2-3,CASWSRDRVPDTQYF,TGTGCCAGCTGGTCCCGGGACAGGGTACCTGATACGCAGTATTTT
TRBV10-3,-,-,TRBJ1-2,CAISESWDMVIGYTF,TGTGCCATCAGTGAGTCGTGGGATATGGTAATTGGCTACACCTTC
TRBV19,-,few,TRBJ1-5,CASSNGASSGAVGNQPQHF,TGTGCCAGTAGTAATGGGGCTTCTTCCGGGGCCGTAGGTAATCAGCCCCAGCATTTT
TRBV28,-,once,TRBJ2-7,CASTEGRSYEQYF,TGTGCCAGCACCGAGGGCAGATCCTACGAGCAGTACTTC